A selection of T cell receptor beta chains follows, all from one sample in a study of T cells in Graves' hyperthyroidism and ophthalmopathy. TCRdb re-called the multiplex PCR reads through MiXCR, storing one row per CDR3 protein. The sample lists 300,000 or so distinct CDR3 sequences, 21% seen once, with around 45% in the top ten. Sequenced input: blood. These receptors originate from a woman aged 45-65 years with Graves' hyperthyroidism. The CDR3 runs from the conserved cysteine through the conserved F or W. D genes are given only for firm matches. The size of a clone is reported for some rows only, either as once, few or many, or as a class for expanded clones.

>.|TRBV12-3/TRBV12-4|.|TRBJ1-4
CASSPRDRREKLFF
TGTGCCAGCAGTCCAAGAGACCGACGGGAAAAACTGTTTTTT
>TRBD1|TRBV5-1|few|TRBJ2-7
CASSLETGGFYEQYF
TGCGCCAGCAGCTTGGAGACAGGGGGCTTCTACGAGCAGTACTTC
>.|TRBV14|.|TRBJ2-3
CASRHWTDTQYF
TGTGCCAGCAGACATTGGACAGATACGCAGTATTTT
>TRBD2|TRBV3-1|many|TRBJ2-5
CASSLLIAGRETQYF
TGTGCCAGCAGCCTACTAATAGCGGGACGAGAGACCCAGTACTTC
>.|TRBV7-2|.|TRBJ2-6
CASSLASRGTPINSGANVLTF
TGTGCCAGCAGCTTAGCTAGTAGAGGGACACCAATCAACTCTGGGGCCAACGTCCTGACTTTC
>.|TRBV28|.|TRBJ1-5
CASIRSRGGSNQPQHF
TGTGCCAGCATCAGATCGAGAGGAGGGAGCAATCAGCCCCAGCATTTT
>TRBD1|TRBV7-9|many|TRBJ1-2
CASSLMVGRGNYGYTF
TGTGCCAGCAGCTTAATGGTCGGCAGGGGGAACTATGGCTACACCTTC
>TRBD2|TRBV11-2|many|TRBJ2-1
CASSFLNSGRLAYNEQFF
TGTGCCAGCAGCTTTTTGAATAGCGGGAGACTGGCCTACAATGAGCAGTTCTTC
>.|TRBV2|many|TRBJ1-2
CASNRDINYGYTF
TGTGCCAGCAACCGGGACATTAACTATGGCTACACCTTC
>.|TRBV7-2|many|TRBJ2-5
CASSFERRETQYF
TGTGCCAGCAGCTTTGAGAGACGAGAGACCCAGTACTTC
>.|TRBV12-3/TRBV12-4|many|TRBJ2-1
CASSSREYNEQFF
TGTGCCAGCAGTTCAAGGGAATACAATGAGCAGTTCTTC
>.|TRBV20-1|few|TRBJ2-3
CNPSGDKTFTDTQYF
TGCAACCCTTCGGGAGACAAGACATTCACAGATACGCAGTATTTT
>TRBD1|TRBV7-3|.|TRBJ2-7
CASSLRTGVNEQHF
TGTGCCAGCAGCTTAAGGACAGGGGTGAACGAGCAGCACTTC
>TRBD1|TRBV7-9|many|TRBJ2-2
CASSSIAGQGARTGELFF
TGTGCCAGCAGCTCCATAGCCGGACAGGGGGCGCGCACCGGGGAGCTGTTTTTT
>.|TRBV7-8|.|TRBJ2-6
CASSPRGISGANVLTF
TGTGCCAGCAGCCCCCGGGGGATCTCTGGGGCCAACGTCCTGACTTTC
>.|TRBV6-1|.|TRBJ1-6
CASSDEVSSYNSPLHF
TGTGCCAGCAGTGATGAAGTCAGCTCCTATAATTCACCCCTCCACTTT
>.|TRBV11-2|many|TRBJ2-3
CASSSPPGGLVADTQYF
TGTGCCAGCAGCTCTCCTCCCGGGGGACTGGTGGCAGATACGCAGTATTTT
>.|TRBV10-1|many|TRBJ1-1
CASSPGLKYEAFF
TGCGCCAGCAGTCCGGGACTCAAGTATGAAGCTTTCTTT
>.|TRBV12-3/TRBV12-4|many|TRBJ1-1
CASTLMNTEAFF
TGTGCCAGCACCCTTATGAACACTGAAGCTTTCTTT
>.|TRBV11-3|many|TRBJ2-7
CASSLLQTYEQYF
TGTGCCAGCAGCTTATTGCAGACCTACGAGCAGTACTTC
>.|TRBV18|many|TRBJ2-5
CASSPWGETQYF
TGTGCCAGCTCACCATGGGGAGAGACCCAGTACTTC
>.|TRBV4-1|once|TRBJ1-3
CASSHGGANTIYF
TGCGCCAGCAGCCACGGGGGGGCAAACACCATATATTTT
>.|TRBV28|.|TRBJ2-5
CASSLWTPGRRETQYF
TGTGCCAGCAGTTTATGGACGCCGGGAAGAAGGGAGACCCAGTACTTC
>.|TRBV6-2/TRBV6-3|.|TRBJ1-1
CASRPPDYDDSTEAFF
TGTGCCAGCAGGCCCCCGGACTATGATGATTCCACTGAAGCTTTCTTT
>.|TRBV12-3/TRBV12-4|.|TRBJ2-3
CASNEVPDTQYF
TGTGCCAGCAACGAGGTACCAGATACGCAGTATTTT
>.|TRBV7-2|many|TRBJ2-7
CASSLGLYQGYGQYF
TGTGCCAGCAGCTTAGGCTTGTACCAGGGCTACGGGCAGTACTTC
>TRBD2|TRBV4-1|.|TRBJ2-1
CASSHRQREDNEQFF
TGCGCCAGCAGCCACAGACAGCGGGAGGACAATGAGCAGTTCTTC
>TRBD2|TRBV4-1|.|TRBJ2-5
CASSVSGTRGTETQYF
TGCGCCAGCAGCGTCTCCGGGACTAGAGGGACGGAGACCCAGTACTTC
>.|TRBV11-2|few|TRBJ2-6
CASSLLLASTSGANVLTF
TGTGCCAGCAGCCTTCTACTAGCCTCCACGTCTGGGGCCAACGTCCTGACTTTC
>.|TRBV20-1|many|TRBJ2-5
CSARGRDETQYF
TGCAGTGCGAGGGGGAGGGACGAGACCCAGTACTTC
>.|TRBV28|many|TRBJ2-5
CATLTGQETQYF
TGTGCCACCCTGACAGGACAAGAGACCCAGTACTTC
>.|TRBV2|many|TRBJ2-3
CASMYYNTDTQYF
TGTGCCAGCATGTATTACAACACAGATACGCAGTATTTT
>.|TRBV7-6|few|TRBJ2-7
CASSPVGGSGEQYF
TGTGCCAGCAGTCCGGTCGGTGGCTCTGGAGAGCAGTACTTC
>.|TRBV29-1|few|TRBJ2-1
CSVEVDWPYNEQFF
TGCAGCGTTGAAGTAGACTGGCCTTACAATGAGCAGTTCTTC
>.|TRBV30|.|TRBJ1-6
CAWSRQENSPLHF
TGTGCCTGGAGTCGACAGGAAAATTCACCCCTCCACTTT
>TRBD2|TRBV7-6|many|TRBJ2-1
CASSGKRGGVYNEQFF
TGTGCCAGCAGCGGAAAGCGGGGGGGCGTTTACAATGAGCAGTTCTTC
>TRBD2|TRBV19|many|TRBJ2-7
CASRLGAGGSDEQYF
TGTGCCAGTAGGTTAGGCGCGGGAGGTTCAGACGAGCAGTACTTC
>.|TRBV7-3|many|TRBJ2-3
CASRPTATDTQYF
TGTGCCAGCAGGCCAACTGCAACAGATACGCAGTATTTT
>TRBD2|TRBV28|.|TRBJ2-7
CASSSGGVSQYF
TGTGCCAGCAGTTCCGGGGGGGTGAGTCAGTACTTC
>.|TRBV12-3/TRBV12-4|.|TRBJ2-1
CASSWTLNEQFF
TGTGCCAGCAGTTGGACCCTAAATGAGCAGTTCTTC
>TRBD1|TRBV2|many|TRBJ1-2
CASRPTTGGLRGYTF
TGTGCCAGCAGGCCGACCACAGGGGGCTTAAGAGGCTACACCTTC
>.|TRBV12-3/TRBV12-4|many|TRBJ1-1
CASSLGQVAEAFF
TGTGCCAGCAGTTTAGGACAGGTGGCTGAAGCTTTCTTT
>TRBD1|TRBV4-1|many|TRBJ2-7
CASSQDTGGTLEQYF
TGCGCCAGCAGCCAAGACACAGGGGGAACCCTCGAGCAGTACTTC
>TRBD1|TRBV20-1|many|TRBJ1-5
CSAIWDREGTSNQPQHF
TGCAGTGCCATTTGGGACAGGGAGGGGACTAGCAATCAGCCCCAGCATTTT
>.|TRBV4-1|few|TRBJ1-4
CASSRLVSEKLFF
TGCGCCAGCAGCCGCCTTGTGTCGGAAAAACTGTTTTTT
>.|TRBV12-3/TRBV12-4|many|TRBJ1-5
CASSLSSGGGQPQHF
TGTGCCAGCAGTTTGTCGTCGGGTGGGGGGCAGCCCCAGCATTTT